Following are 15 T cell receptor beta chains from one sample sequenced in a study of monozygotic twins with inflammatory bowel disease. TCRdb re-called the 5' RACE reads and shows each CDR3 protein once, DNA omitted. The table lists roughly 300,000 distinct CDR3 sequences. The sample was blood. Receptors originate from a human donor with ulcerative colitis or Crohn's disease, or a healthy co-twin of an affected twin (not recorded which).

CDR3 region: CARSFCGGPSYIQYF. The chain recombines TRBV5-3 with TRBJ2-4; lacking DNA, the TRBD2 call made by TCRdb goes unchecked. TRBV5-3 is an ORF for which the function is uncertain. The CDR3 has 15 residues.

CDR3 loop: CASSGAGNQPQHF. The rearrangement uses TRBV7-2 and TRBJ1-5; TCRdb's D call, TRBD1, is unchecked because there is no DNA. The CDR3 loop spans 13 amino acids. CDR1 and CDR2 (germline): SGHTA, FQGNSA.

The CDR3 is CSARAGQGQSNQPQHF. The chain combines TRBV20-1 with TRBJ1-5; TCRdb outputs TRBD1, but without DNA this stays unchecked. The CDR3 loop spans 16 amino acids. Per the germline V gene, CDR1 is DFQATT and CDR2 is SNEGSKA (reference sequence).

The rearrangement links TRBV7-2 to TRBJ2-2; TCRdb names TRBD1, which stays unverified in the absence of DNA. This CDR3 has 15 amino acids. Looked up from germline, CDR1 is SGHTA and CDR2 is FQGNSA. CDR3 protein: CASSLGTAPVGELFF.

The chain recombines TRBV7-9 with TRBJ2-5. Per the germline V gene, CDR1 is SEHNR and CDR2 is FQNEAQ (reference sequence). This CDR3 has 15 residues. CDR3 in amino acids: CASSLGDALQETQYF.

This sequence joins TRBV28 and TRBJ2-7. The germline gives CDR1 MDHEN, CDR2 SYDVKM. The CDR3 has 13 residues. CDR3: CASSLYSEWEQYF.

The chain links TRBV10-2 to TRBJ2-2; checking the TCRdb D call of TRBD1 is not possible without DNA. This CDR3 is 16 amino acids long. Germline loops: CDR1 WSHSY, CDR2 SAAADI. CDR3: CASRKTGTGPTGELFF.

The chain carries TRBV18 and TRBJ1-5. Germline CDR1 is KGHSH and CDR2 is LQKENI. This CDR3 has 13 residues. This chain's CDR3 is CASSPLSNQPQHF.

The V call is TRBV6-1, the J call TRBJ1-2. Germline CDR1 is MNHNS and CDR2 is SASEGT. This CDR3 is 12 amino acids long. The CDR3: CASSPEAYGYTF.

This sequence joins TRBV7-3 and TRBJ2-3; TCRdb gives TRBD1 as the D gene, but with no DNA this cannot be confirmed. This CDR3 comprises 14 residues. Germline CDR1 and CDR2: SGHTA and FQGTGA. The CDR3: CASSYGQPGDTQYF.

The rearrangement joins TRBV6-2 or TRBV6-3 to TRBJ2-5; TCRdb lists TRBD2, though no DNA is available to test this call. The CDR3 has 17 amino acids. In germline, CDR1 is MNHEY, CDR2 SVGEGT. CDR3 residues: CTSSLWDPYVSGRPQYF.

The chain combines TRBV15 with TRBJ2-4; lacking DNA, the TRBD1 call made by TCRdb goes unchecked. Germline V gives CDR1 LNHNV, CDR2 YYDKDF (reference sequence). The length of the CDR3 is 17 residues. CDR3 loop: CATSGRQGGLAKNIQYF.

The chain is built from TRBV7-2 and TRBJ2-3; TCRdb outputs TRBD2, but without DNA this stays unchecked. In germline, CDR1 is SGHTA, CDR2 FQGNSA. CDR3 length: 16 residues. The CDR3 region is CASSQASGRGTDTQYF.

The gene calls are TRBV29-1 and TRBJ2-1; no DNA is available, so the TRBD2 call from TCRdb remains unchecked. This CDR3 spans 12 amino acids. Germline V lookup: CDR1 SQVTM, CDR2 ANQGSEA. CDR3 loop: CSVAVTSGEQFF.

The chain links TRBV5-1 to TRBJ2-7. The CDR3 totals 15 residues. Germline CDR1 is SGHRS and CDR2 is YFSETQ. Here the CDR3 reads CASSPASGITYEQYF.